Below are 17 T cell receptor beta chains sequenced from a single sample in a study of T cell repertoires in cytomegalovirus infection. TCRdb independently ran MiXCR on the reads; one entry per CDR3 protein. The data show around 630,000 distinct CDR3 sequences, roughly 26% seen once. Sequenced material: CD8+ T cells from PBMCs. These receptors were taken from a human donor in good health (CMV status not recorded). Some clones in this sample may be carry-over from other donors' samples.

Many counts were recorded for this clonotype. V and J are TRBV7-9 and TRBJ2-3; 10 bases are shared with TRBD2. Germline V gene lookup returns CDR1 SEHNR and CDR2 FQNEAQ (reference sequence). This CDR3 contains 16 residues. V shed 5 bases, J shed 4 bases, and the junction held 9 bases outside the gene matches. CDR3 sequence: CASSPGSGGASDTQYF. The CDR3 region has the DNA TGTGCCAGCAGCCCTGGAAGCGGGGGGGCGTCAGATACGCAGTATTTT.

The chain carries TRBV15 and TRBJ1-1; the D is unclear. The CDR3 loop spans 13 amino acids. V was pared by 5 bases and J by 3 bases, with 10 bases between. Germline V gene lookup returns CDR1 LNHNV and CDR2 YYDKDF (reference sequence). CDR3 sequence reads: CATSGRADTEAFF. The CDR3 DNA follows: TGTGCCACCAGCGGCCGGGCAGACACTGAAGCTTTCTTT.

At least ten counts were recorded for this clonotype. The CDR3 nucleotides are TGTGCCAGCATCCAGTTTGGGACAGGGGACACTGAAGCTTTCTTT. This gives the protein CASIQFGTGDTEAFF. The chain links TRBV7-2 to TRBJ1-1; TRBD1 matches 10 bases. The V gene's germline CDR1 is SGHTA and CDR2 FQGNSA. The junction had 8 bases not matched to a gene; V was cut back by 7 bases and J by 3 bases. The CDR3 has 15 residues.

There are a few counts of this clonotype. CDR3 in amino acids: CASRRNRERGTEAFF. DNA of the CDR3: TGTGCCAGTAGACGCAATCGGGAGAGGGGGACTGAAGCTTTCTTT. This chain links TRBV19 with TRBJ1-1, with D possibly TRBD1 on 6 matching bases. The CDR3 covers 15 residues. Germline V gives CDR1 LNHDA, CDR2 SQIVND (reference sequence). The V and J ends lost 6 bases and 5 bases respectively, with 19 bases between them.

Comment on this clonotype: The CDR3 end shows no conserved phenylalanine or tryptophan, and so a read error is likely. This sequence joins TRBV10-3 and TRBJ1-1; D remains unclear. The V and J ends lost 10 bases and 1 base respectively, with 10 bases between them. Per germline, CDR1 ENHRY and CDR2 SYGVKD. CDR3 length equals 12 residues. CDR3 nucleotides: TGTGCCACCGGTGACTGGAACACTGAAGCTTTCTCT. Protein sequence: CATGDWNTEAFS.

The genes are TRBV10-3 and TRBJ1-5; D not certain. V was shortened by 2 bases and J by 6 bases, with 14 bases between the two germline ends. The CDR3 is 15 amino acids. The germline V gene encodes CDR1 ENHRY and CDR2 SYGVKD. The CDR3 is CAISEDYTGFQPQHF. For the CDR3, the DNA is TGTGCCATCAGTGAGGATTACACGGGTTTTCAGCCCCAGCATTTT.

This clonotype was seen many times. The chain recombines TRBV28 with TRBJ1-1; 9 bases are a match to TRBD1. After removal of 6 bases from V and 0 bases from J, the junction contained 2 bases not matched to a gene. Looked up from germline, CDR1 is MDHEN and CDR2 is SYDVKM. The CDR3 totals 14 residues. This CDR3 is CASRGQGMNTEAFF. In DNA form, the CDR3 reads TGTGCCAGCAGGGGACAGGGTATGAACACTGAAGCTTTCTTT.

The gene calls are TRBV6-6 and TRBJ2-7, with D unclear. The germline gives CDR1 MNHNY, CDR2 SVGAGI (reference sequence). V was cut by 5 bases and J by 4 bases, with 6 bases left in between. The CDR3 sequence is 11 residues long. CDR3 in DNA: TGTGCCAGCAGTCTCTGTTACGAGCAGTACTTC. Amino acid sequence: CASSLCYEQYF.

V gene TRBV7-9 combines with J gene TRBJ2-1; the match to TRBD2 covers 9 bases. The CDR3 length is 16 residues. From germline, CDR1 is SEHNR and CDR2 FQNEAQ (reference sequence). The ends lost 4 bases at V and 2 bases at J; junction bases unmatched: 6. The chain's CDR3 is CASSSIERGAYNEQFF. DNA for the CDR3: TGTGCCAGCAGCTCCATCGAGCGGGGGGCCTACAATGAGCAGTTCTTC.

The chain combines TRBV6-6 with TRBJ2-7; D is perhaps TRBD2 (6 bases). The CDR3 loop spans 15 amino acids. Deletions cut 6 bases from V and 5 bases from J, with 20 bases between. Per the germline V gene, CDR1 is MNHNY and CDR2 is SVGAGI (reference sequence). The CDR3 region is CASRYTRRREDEQYF. CDR3 DNA sequence: TGTGCCAGCAGATATACCCGGCGCAGGGAGGACGAGCAGTACTTC.

This clonotype was seen only a few times. The genes are TRBV14 and TRBJ1-1; D remains unclear. V was cut by 1 base and J by 10 bases, with 19 bases left in between. Germline V gene sequence: CDR1 SGHDN, CDR2 FVKESK. CDR3 length: 15 residues. The CDR3 bases are TGTGCCAGCAGCCAAGGTGGGCAAGGCTCGCGGGGAGCTTTCTTT. Its translation: CASSQGGQGSRGAFF.

The chain joins TRBV7-9 to TRBJ2-5; 8 positions agree with TRBD2. The CDR3 totals 15 residues. Germline values: CDR1 SEHNR, CDR2 FQNEAQ (reference sequence). V shed 6 bases and J 5 bases; nucleotides not matched to a gene: 11. The CDR3 loop reads CASSSSGGALETQYF. In DNA form, the CDR3 reads TGTGCCAGCAGTTCATCCGGGGGGGCCCTGGAGACCCAGTACTTC.

This chain connects TRBV6-1 to TRBJ2-7; the D call may be TRBD1 or TRBD2 (5 bases each). CDR3 length: 13 amino acids. Trimming stripped 10 bases from V and 6 bases from J, with 19 bases between. CDR1 and CDR2 (germline): MNHNS, SASEGT. CDR3 loop: CATQNLDSGEQYV. DNA for the CDR3: TGTGCCACCCAGAACCTAGACAGCGGCGAGCAGTACGTC.

A note on this clonotype: Germline is not matched at one junction end, which may reflect a read error. The V call is TRBV6-2 or TRBV6-3, the J call TRBJ2-6, with 9 bases fitting TRBD1. Germline values: CDR1 MNHEY, CDR2 SVGEGT. The CDR3 is made up of 16 amino acids. The CDR3 nucleotides read TGTGCCAGCGCCGGGACAGGGTTCTCTGGGACCAACGTCCTGACTTTC. Translated, it gives CASAGTGFSGTNVLTF.

The chain joins TRBV7-8 to TRBJ1-2; 7 bases are shared with TRBD1. Germline V gene lookup returns CDR1 SGHVS and CDR2 FQNEAQ. CDR3 size: 16 residues. V lost 2 bases and J lost 4; bases outside the gene matches: 10. CDR3 DNA sequence: TGTGCCAGCAGCTTATGGATTTCCGGGACAGCCTATGGCTACACCTTC. Protein sequence: CASSLWISGTAYGYTF. The full variable domain, completed using reference TRBV7-8 and TRBJ1-2, is GAGVSQSPRYKVAKRGQDVALRCDPISGHVSLFWYQQALGQGPEFLTYFQNEAQLDKSGLPSDRFFAERPEGSVSTLKIQRTQQEDSAVYLCASSLWISGTAYGYTFGSGTRLTVV.

Details on this clonotype: At one end the junction does not follow the germline gene, possibly because of a read error. The V call is TRBV7-2, the J call TRBJ2-3; 7 bases map to TRBD2. The CDR3 spans 16 residues. CDR1 is SGHTA, CDR2 FQGNSA, per germline. CDR3: CVSSSNGPLAGDTQYF. Here the CDR3 DNA reads TGTGTCAGCAGCTCGAACGGACCCTTAGCGGGAGATACGCAGTATTTT.

On this clonotype itself: A much larger clone differs from this one at a single base, so this may be a read error. The rearrangement joins TRBV12-3 or TRBV12-4 to TRBJ2-2, with 9 positions matching TRBD1. The CDR3 runs 14 residues. The V gene end was trimmed by 8 bases and the J gene end by 6 bases; junction bases not matched to a gene: 7. CDR3 DNA: TGTGCCAGCCCGGGACAGGGCTCGGCCGGGGAGCTGTTTTTT. Amino acids: CASPGQGSAGELFF.